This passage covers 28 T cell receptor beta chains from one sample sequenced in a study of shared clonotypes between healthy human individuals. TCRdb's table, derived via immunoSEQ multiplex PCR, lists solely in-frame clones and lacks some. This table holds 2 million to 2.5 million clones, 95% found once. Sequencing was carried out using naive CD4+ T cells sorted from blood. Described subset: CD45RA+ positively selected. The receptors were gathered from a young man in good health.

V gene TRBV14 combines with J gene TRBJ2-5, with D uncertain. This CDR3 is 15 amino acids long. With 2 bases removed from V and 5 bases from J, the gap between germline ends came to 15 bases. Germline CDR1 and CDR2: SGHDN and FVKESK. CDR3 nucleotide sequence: TGTGCCAGCAGCCAACTAGGGTGGTTTCTCGAGACCCAGTACTTC. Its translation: CASSQLGWFLETQYF.

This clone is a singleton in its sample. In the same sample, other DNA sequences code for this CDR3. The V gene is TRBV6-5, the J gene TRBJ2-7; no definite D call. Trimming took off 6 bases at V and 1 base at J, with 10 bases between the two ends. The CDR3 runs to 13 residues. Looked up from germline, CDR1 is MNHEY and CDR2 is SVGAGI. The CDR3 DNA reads TGTGCCAGCAGGCGAGGCAGTTCCTACGAGCAGTACTTC. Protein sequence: CASRRGSSYEQYF.

Here the CDR3 reads CASSWGMAYEQYF. CDR3 in DNA: TGTGCCAGCAGCTGGGGCATGGCCTACGAGCAGTACTTC. The rearrangement uses TRBV7-2 and TRBJ2-7; tentatively, D is TRBD1 (5 bases). Germline lookup yields CDR1 SGHTA and CDR2 FQGNSA. This CDR3 is 13 amino acids long. Trimming cost V 4 bases and J 2 bases, with 9 bases left between them.

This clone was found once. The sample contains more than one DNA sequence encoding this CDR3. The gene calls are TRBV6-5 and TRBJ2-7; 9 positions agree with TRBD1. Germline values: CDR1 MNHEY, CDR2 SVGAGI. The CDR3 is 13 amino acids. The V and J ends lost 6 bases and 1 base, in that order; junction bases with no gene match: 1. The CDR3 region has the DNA TGTGCCAGCAGACAGGGGGCATCCTACGAGCAGTACTTC. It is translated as CASRQGASYEQYF.

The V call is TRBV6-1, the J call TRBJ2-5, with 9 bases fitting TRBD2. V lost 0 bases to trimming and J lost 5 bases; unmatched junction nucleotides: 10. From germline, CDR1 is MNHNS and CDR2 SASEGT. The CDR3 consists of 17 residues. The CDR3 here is CASSEAGAGGAWETQYF. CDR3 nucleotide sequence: TGTGCCAGCAGTGAAGCTGGAGCGGGGGGCGCTTGGGAGACCCAGTACTTC.

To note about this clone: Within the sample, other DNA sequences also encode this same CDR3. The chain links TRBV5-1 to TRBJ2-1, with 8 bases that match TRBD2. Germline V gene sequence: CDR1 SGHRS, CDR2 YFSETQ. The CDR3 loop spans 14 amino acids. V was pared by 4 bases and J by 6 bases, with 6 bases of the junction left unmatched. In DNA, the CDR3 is TGCGCCAGCAGCCCCGGACTAGCCATCAATGAGCAGTTCTTC. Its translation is CASSPGLAINEQFF.

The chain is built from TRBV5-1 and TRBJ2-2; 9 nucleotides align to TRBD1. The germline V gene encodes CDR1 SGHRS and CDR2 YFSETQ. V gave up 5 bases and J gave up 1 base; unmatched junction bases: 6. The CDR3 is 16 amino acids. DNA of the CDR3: TGCGCCAGCAGGGCTGGGACAGGGATGAACACCGGGGAGCTGTTTTTT. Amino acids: CASRAGTGMNTGELFF.

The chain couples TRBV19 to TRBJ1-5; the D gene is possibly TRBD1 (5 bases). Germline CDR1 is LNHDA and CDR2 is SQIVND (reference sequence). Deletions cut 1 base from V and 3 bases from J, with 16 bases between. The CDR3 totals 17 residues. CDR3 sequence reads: CASSIAGRAKDNQPQHF. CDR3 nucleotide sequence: TGTGCCAGTAGTATAGCGGGCAGGGCGAAAGACAATCAGCCCCAGCATTTT.

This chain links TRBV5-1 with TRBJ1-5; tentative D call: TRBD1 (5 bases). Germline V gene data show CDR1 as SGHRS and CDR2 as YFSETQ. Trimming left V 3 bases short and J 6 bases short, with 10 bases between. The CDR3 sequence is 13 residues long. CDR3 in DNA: TGCGCCAGCAGCTGGACATCTGGTCAGCCCCAGCATTTT. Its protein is CASSWTSGQPQHF. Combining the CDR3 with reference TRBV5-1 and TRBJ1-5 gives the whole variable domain KAGVTQTPRYLIKTRGQQVTLSCSPISGHRSVSWYQQTPGQGLQFLFEYFSETQRNKGNFPGRFSGRQFSNSRSEMNVSTLELGDSALYLCASSWTSGQPQHFGDGTRLSIL.

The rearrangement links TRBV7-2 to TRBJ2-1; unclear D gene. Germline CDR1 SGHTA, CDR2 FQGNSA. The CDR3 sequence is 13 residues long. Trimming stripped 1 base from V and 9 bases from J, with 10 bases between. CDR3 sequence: CASSLVLAAEQFF. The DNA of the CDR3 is TGTGCCAGCAGCTTAGTTCTCGCAGCTGAGCAGTTCTTC.

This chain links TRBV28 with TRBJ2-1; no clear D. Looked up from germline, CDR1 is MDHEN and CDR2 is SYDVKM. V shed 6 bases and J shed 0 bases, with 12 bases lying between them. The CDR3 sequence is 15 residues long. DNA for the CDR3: TGTGCCAGCAGCTATCAAAATCCCTCCTACAATGAGCAGTTCTTC. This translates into CASSYQNPSYNEQFF.

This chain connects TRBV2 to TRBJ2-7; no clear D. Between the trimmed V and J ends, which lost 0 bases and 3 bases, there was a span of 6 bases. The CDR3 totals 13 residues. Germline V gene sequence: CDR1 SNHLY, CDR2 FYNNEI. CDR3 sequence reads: CASSEAGIYEQYF. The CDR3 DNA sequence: TGTGCCAGCAGTGAAGCGGGCATCTACGAGCAGTACTTC.

The CDR3 DNA sequence: TGTGCCACGGACGATTTGAACACTGAAGCTTTCTTT. Protein: CATDDLNTEAFF. The rearrangement uses TRBV7-9 and TRBJ1-1, with D uncertain. This CDR3 region has 12 residues. Germline V gene sequence: CDR1 SEHNR, CDR2 FQNEAQ (reference sequence). Trimming took off 10 bases at V and 0 bases at J, with 9 bases between the two ends.

The CDR3: CASSSCGYTF. The DNA of the CDR3 is TGTGCCAGCAGTAGCTGTGGCTACACCTTC. This rearrangement joins TRBV28 to TRBJ1-2; D unresolved. The CDR3 totals 10 residues. Trimming left V 5 bases short and J 7 bases short, with 5 bases between. Germline values: CDR1 MDHEN, CDR2 SYDVKM.

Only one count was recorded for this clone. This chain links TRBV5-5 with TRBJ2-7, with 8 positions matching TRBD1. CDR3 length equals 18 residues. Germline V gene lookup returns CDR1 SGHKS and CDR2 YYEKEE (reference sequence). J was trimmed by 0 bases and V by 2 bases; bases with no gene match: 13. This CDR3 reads CASSLLLMTGANSYEQYF. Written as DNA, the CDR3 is TGTGCCAGCAGCTTACTGCTTATGACAGGGGCGAACTCCTACGAGCAGTACTTC.

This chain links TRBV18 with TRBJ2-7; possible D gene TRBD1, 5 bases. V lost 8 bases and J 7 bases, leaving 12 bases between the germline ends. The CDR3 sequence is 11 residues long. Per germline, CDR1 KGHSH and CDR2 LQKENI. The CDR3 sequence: CASAQGLEQYF. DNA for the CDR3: TGTGCCAGCGCGCAGGGTTTGGAGCAGTACTTC. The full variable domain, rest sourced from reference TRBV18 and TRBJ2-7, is NAGVMQNPRHLVRRRGQEARLRCSPMKGHSHVYWYRQLPEEGLKFMVYLQKENIIDESGMPKERFSAEFPKEGPSILRIQQVVRGDSAAYFCASAQGLEQYFGPGTRLTVT.

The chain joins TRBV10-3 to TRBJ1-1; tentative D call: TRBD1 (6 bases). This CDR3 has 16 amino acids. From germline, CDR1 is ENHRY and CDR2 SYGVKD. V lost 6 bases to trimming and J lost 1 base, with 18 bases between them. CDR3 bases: TGTGCCATCAGCCAAGGGGGACCGAGTGGGAACACTGAAGCTTTCTTT. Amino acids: CAISQGGPSGNTEAFF.

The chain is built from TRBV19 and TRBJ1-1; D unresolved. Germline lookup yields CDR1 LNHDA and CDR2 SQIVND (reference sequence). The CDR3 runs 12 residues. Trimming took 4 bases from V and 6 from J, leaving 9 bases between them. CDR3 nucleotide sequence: TGTGCCAGTAGTAGTCTCGATGCTGAAGCTTTCTTT. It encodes CASSSLDAEAFF.

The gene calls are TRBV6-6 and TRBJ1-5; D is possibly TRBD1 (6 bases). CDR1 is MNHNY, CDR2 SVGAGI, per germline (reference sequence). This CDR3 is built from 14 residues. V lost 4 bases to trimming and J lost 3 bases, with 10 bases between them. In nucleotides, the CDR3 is TGTGCCAGCAGTTTACAGGGAGACAATCAGCCCCAGCATTTT. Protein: CASSLQGDNQPQHF.

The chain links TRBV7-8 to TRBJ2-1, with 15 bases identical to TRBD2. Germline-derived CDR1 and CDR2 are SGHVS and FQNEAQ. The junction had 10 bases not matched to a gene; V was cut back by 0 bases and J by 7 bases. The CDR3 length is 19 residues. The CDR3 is CASSLATGLAGGVKNEQFF. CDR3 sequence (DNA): TGTGCCAGCAGCTTAGCTACCGGACTAGCGGGAGGGGTTAAGAATGAGCAGTTCTTC.

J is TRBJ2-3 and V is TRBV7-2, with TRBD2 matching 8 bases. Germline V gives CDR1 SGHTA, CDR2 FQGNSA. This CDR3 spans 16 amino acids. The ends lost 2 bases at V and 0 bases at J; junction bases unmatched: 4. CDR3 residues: CASSLLLAVSTDTQYF. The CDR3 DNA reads TGTGCCAGCAGCTTATTACTAGCGGTTAGCACAGATACGCAGTATTTT. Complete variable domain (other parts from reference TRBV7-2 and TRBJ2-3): GAGVSQSPSNKVTEKGKDVELRCDPISGHTALYWYRQSLGQGLEFLIYFQGNSAPDKSGLPSDRFSAERTGGSVSTLTIQRTQQEDSAVYLCASSLLLAVSTDTQYFGPGTRLTVL.

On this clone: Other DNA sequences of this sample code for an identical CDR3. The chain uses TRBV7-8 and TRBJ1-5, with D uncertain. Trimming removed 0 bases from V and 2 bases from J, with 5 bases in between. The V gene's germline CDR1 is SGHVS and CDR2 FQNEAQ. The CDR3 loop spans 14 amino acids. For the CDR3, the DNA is TGTGCCAGCAGCTTAGCCGGGGGCAATCAGCCCCAGCATTTT. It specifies CASSLAGGNQPQHF.

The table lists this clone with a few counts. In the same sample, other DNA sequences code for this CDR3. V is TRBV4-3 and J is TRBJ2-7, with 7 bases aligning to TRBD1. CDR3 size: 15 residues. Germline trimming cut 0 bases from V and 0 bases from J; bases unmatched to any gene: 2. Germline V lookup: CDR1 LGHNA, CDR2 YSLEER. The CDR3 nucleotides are TGCGCCAGCAGCCAAGAGACAGGGAGCTCCTACGAGCAGTACTTC. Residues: CASSQETGSSYEQYF.

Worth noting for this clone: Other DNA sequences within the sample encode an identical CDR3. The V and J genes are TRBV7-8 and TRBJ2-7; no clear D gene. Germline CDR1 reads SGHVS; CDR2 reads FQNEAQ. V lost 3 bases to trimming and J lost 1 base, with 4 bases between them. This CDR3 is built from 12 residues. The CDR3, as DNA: TGTGCCAGCAGCTTGACTTCCTACGAGCAGTACTTC. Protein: CASSLTSYEQYF.

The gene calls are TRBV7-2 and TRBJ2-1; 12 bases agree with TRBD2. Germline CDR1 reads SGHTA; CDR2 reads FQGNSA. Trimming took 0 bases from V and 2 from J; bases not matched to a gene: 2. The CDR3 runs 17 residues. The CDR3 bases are TGTGCCAGCAGCTTAGCGTCTAGCGGGGGGGCCTACAATGAGCAGTTCTTC. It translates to CASSLASSGGAYNEQFF.

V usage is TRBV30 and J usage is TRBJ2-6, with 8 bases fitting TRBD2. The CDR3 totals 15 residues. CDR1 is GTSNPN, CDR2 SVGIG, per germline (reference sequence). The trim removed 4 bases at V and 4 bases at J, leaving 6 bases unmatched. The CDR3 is CAWTAGGLGANVLTF. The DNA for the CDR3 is TGTGCCTGGACTGCGGGAGGACTCGGGGCCAACGTCCTGACTTTC.

DNA for the CDR3: TGTGCCAGTACCGAGACCGGGACTAGCGGGGGACAAGAGACCCAGTACTTC. Amino acid sequence: CASTETGTSGGQETQYF. The gene calls are TRBV19 and TRBJ2-5; the match to TRBD2 covers 14 bases. The germline V gene has CDR1 LNHDA and CDR2 SQIVND (reference sequence). The CDR3 contains 17 residues. Germline trimming cut 7 bases from V and 2 bases from J; bases unmatched to any gene: 9.

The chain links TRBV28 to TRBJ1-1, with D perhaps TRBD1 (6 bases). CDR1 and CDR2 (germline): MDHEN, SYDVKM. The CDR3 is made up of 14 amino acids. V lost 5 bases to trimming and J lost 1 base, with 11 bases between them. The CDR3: CASSERGGNTEAFF. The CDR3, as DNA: TGTGCCAGCAGTGAGCGAGGGGGGAACACTGAAGCTTTCTTT.